These 14 T cell receptor beta chains came from one sample sequenced in a study of blood T cell repertoires in COVID-19. The table came from immunoSEQ multiplex PCR; TCRdb's copy has only in-frame clones and leaves some out. The sample lists approximately 260,000 clones, approximately 79% occurring once. The sequenced sample was PBMCs or T cells enriched from blood (not recorded which). Receptors were obtained from a man aged 30 to 45 with acute COVID-19.

This clone was observed a single time. The chain links TRBV11-2 to TRBJ1-4, with 8 bases fitting TRBD1. This CDR3 region has 15 residues. V was pared by 2 bases and J by 8 bases, with 7 bases of the junction left unmatched. CDR1 and CDR2 (germline): SGHAT, FQNNGV. CDR3 region: CASSLRSGGIEKLFF. The DNA of the CDR3 is TGTGCCAGCAGCTTACGTTCAGGGGGCATCGAAAAACTGTTTTTT.

V gene TRBV15 combines with J gene TRBJ2-2; D ambiguous. The CDR3 loop spans 16 amino acids. Germline loops: CDR1 LNHNV, CDR2 YYDKDF (reference sequence). Trimming took 0 bases from V and 6 from J, leaving 14 bases between them. The CDR3 bases are TGTGCCACCAGCAGAGAGGCGGCCCCGAGCGCCGGGGAGCTGTTTTTT. Translating it yields CATSREAAPSAGELFF. The whole variable domain, filled in from reference TRBV15 and TRBJ2-2, reads DAMVIQNPRYQVTQFGKPVTLSCSQTLNHNVMYWYQQKSSQAPKLLFHYYDKDFNNEADTPDNFQSRRPNTSFCFLDIRSPGLGDTAMYLCATSREAAPSAGELFFGEGSRLTVL.

As DNA, the CDR3 is TGTGCCAGCAGCTCCACGGACAGGGGAGGCTATGGCTACACCTTC. This encodes CASSSTDRGGYGYTF. The chain uses TRBV11-1 and TRBJ1-2, with 9 bases aligning to TRBD1. V shed 4 bases, J shed 4 bases, and the junction held 7 bases outside the gene matches. Germline V gene lookup returns CDR1 SGHAT and CDR2 FQDESV (reference sequence). The length of the CDR3 is 15 residues.

In this sample, this clone turned up many times. CDR3 DNA: TGTGCCACCAGTGAGACTAGCGGGAGATCAGATACGCAGTATTTT. This sequence encodes CATSETSGRSDTQYF. The chain couples TRBV24-1 to TRBJ2-3, with 12 bases fitting TRBD2. The germline V gene encodes CDR1 KGHDR and CDR2 SFDVKD. V lost 4 bases to trimming and J lost 4 bases; unmatched junction nucleotides: 2. CDR3 length: 15 residues.

This clone was seen a single time. The V and J genes are TRBV7-2 and TRBJ2-5; 8 bases are shared with TRBD2. J lost 5 bases, V lost 5 bases, and 10 bases had no gene match. The CDR3 has 15 residues. Germline CDR1 is SGHTA and CDR2 is FQGNSA. As DNA, the CDR3 is TGTGCCAGCAGCCCGGGGGGGCAGGGAAGGGAGACCCAGTACTTC. Amino acid sequence: CASSPGGQGRETQYF.

The rearrangement links TRBV13 to TRBJ2-7, with 8 positions matching TRBD1. The CDR3 covers 14 residues. V shed 5 bases, J shed 3 bases, and the junction held 6 bases outside the gene matches. In germline, CDR1 is PRHDT, CDR2 FYEKMQ (reference sequence). The CDR3 sequence: CASSPDRENYEQYV. The CDR3 DNA reads TGTGCCAGCAGCCCGGACAGGGAAAACTACGAGCAGTACGTC.

Of note for this clone: The junction departs from the called germline gene at one end, perhaps through a read error. The sample carries other DNA sequences with the same CDR3. The rearrangement joins TRBV5-1 to TRBJ2-5; weak D call: TRBD2 (6 bases). CDR1 and CDR2 from the germline V gene are SGHRS and YFSETQ. The CDR3 is 13 residues long. CDR3: CASSRRETETQYF. The CDR3 region has the DNA TGTGCCAGCAGCCGCCGGGAGACGGAGACCCAGTACTTC. The full variable domain, its missing parts supplied by reference TRBV5-1 and TRBJ2-5, is KAGVTQTPRYLIKTRGQQVTLSCSPISGHRSVSWYQQTPGQGLQFLFEYFSETQRNKGNFPGRFSGRQFSNSRSEMNVSTLELGDSALYLCASSRRETETQYFGPGTRLLVL.

The chain couples TRBV28 to TRBJ1-4; D gene uncertain. Trimming left V 5 bases short and J 4 bases short, with 14 bases between. CDR1 is MDHEN and CDR2 is SYDVKM in the germline V gene. This CDR3 is built from 15 residues. Written as DNA, the CDR3 is TGTGCCAGCAGTAAATTTCGGGAGATTAATGAAAAACTGTTTTTT. Its protein is CASSKFREINEKLFF.

This rearrangement joins TRBV5-1 to TRBJ2-1; TRBD2 matches 8 bases. After removal of 8 bases from V and 9 bases from J, the junction contained 13 bases not matched to a gene. The CDR3 consists of 14 residues. Per the germline V gene, CDR1 is SGHRS and CDR2 is YFSETQ. The CDR3 is CASYMIGGASEQFF. DNA for the CDR3: TGCGCCAGTTACATGATCGGGGGGGCCAGTGAGCAGTTCTTC.

V gene TRBV19 combines with J gene TRBJ2-2; 13 bases match TRBD2. Germline loops: CDR1 LNHDA, CDR2 SQIVND (reference sequence). The CDR3 runs 16 residues. V trimming: 5 bases; J trimming: 8 bases; junction bases outside the gene matches: 8. The CDR3, as DNA: TGTGCCAGTAGTGAACTAGCGGGGGGGCTCGCTGGGGAGCTGTTTTTT. This translates into CASSELAGGLAGELFF.

In its sample, this clone was seen once. CDR3: CASIETGHYGYTF. CDR3 nucleotide sequence: TGTGCCAGCATAGAGACAGGGCACTATGGCTACACCTTC. The chain employs TRBV2 and TRBJ1-2; 7 bases line up with TRBD1. CDR3 size: 13 residues. With V trimmed by 7 bases and J by 3 bases, 5 bases remained unmatched. Germline CDR1 is SNHLY and CDR2 is FYNNEI.

The CDR3 nucleotides are TGTGCCAGCGCGACCCCGGGCGGGGGACTCTCCTACAATGAGCAGTTCTTC. This translates into CASATPGGGLSYNEQFF. The chain joins TRBV25-1 to TRBJ2-1, with TRBD2 matching over 7 bases. V lost 8 bases, J lost 0 bases, and 13 bases stayed unmatched. The germline V gene has CDR1 MGHDK and CDR2 SYGVNS. The CDR3 sequence is 17 residues long.

J is TRBJ1-1 and V is TRBV6-5; 9 bases are a match to TRBD1. Looked up from germline, CDR1 is MNHEY and CDR2 is SVGAGI. The CDR3 loop spans 15 amino acids. V lost 5 bases, J lost 1 base, and 5 bases stayed unmatched. Written as DNA, the CDR3 is TGTGCCAGCAGTAAAAAGGGACAGGGGAACACTGAAGCTTTCTTT. Its translation is CASSKKGQGNTEAFF.

This rearrangement joins TRBV11-3 to TRBJ2-6; D might be TRBD2 (6 bases). Trimming shortened V by 4 bases and J by 2 bases, and 12 bases separated the two germline ends. The CDR3 loop spans 16 amino acids. Germline V gene data show CDR1 as SGHNT and CDR2 as YENEEA. The CDR3: CASSSSGGAGANVLTF. The CDR3 DNA is TGTGCCAGCAGCTCCTCCGGGGGTGCTGGGGCCAACGTCCTGACTTTC.